Sequencing of this T cell receptor beta chain was carried out in a study of vaccination and CD4 T cells after COVID-19. To note about this clonotype: Its antigen is not identified.

The CDR3 has 14 amino acids. V was trimmed by 6 bases and J by 4 bases, leaving 15 bases between them. Treatment meaning: roughly 10-day PBMC culture with coronavirus spike peptide pools or control peptides (ViraFEST assay). Researchers reported culturing 2 million or so PBMCs per well with approximately 10 IU/ml IL-2 and roughly 9.8 ug/ml peptide pools. Cultured CD4+ T-cell DNA underwent Oncomine TCR Beta short-read sequencing. MiXCR, applied by TCRdb to the PCR reads, yields one record per CDR3 protein. The data hold approximately 4,200 distinct CDR3 sequences, with roughly a fifth observed a single time.

Material for sequencing was CD4+ T cells from blood, cultured in vitro. This TCR was recovered from a human donor who had recovered from COVID-19. The rearrangement links TRBV12-3 or TRBV12-4 to TRBJ1-1, with a possible D match to TRBD1 (5 bases). The chain's CDR3 is CASSRGPTSTEAFF. CDR3 in DNA: TGTGCCAGCAGCCGGGGACCGACCTCCACTGAAGCTTTCTTT.